The 14 T cell receptor beta chains given below trace back to one sample, sequenced in a study of blood T cell repertoires in COVID-19. Profiled with immunoSEQ multiplex PCR; TCRdb holds only in-frame clones, not every one. The sample carries more than 150,000 clones, about 87% recorded once. The specimen sequenced was peripheral blood. These receptor sequences come from a man aged 55 to 70 with COVID-19, enrolled during active disease.

This chain uses TRBV7-9 with TRBJ1-4; D is uncertain. Germline CDR1 and CDR2: SEHNR and FQNEAQ (reference sequence). The V end lost 3 bases, the J end lost 0 bases, and 5 bases lay between the germline ends. The CDR3 consists of 14 residues. The CDR3 DNA follows: TGTGCCAGCAGCTTCGGGGCAACTAATGAAAAACTGTTTTTT. Translation: CASSFGATNEKLFF.

This chain uses TRBV7-3 with TRBJ2-3; TRBD2 matches 8 bases. Germline-derived CDR1 and CDR2 are SGHTA and FQGTGA. This CDR3 is 15 amino acids long. Unmatched junction bases numbered 12, after V lost 8 bases and J lost 5 bases. CDR3 sequence: CASGTISGTLDTQYF. For the CDR3, the DNA is TGTGCCAGCGGCACGATTAGCGGGACCCTAGATACGCAGTATTTT.

This chain joins TRBV5-1 and TRBJ2-7, with a tentative D call TRBD1 (6 bases). The CDR3 is 15 amino acids. Germline V lookup: CDR1 SGHRS, CDR2 YFSETQ. Trimming removed 4 bases from V and 0 bases from J, with 14 bases in between. The CDR3 sequence: CASSQSQGSSYEQYF. DNA for the CDR3: TGCGCCAGCAGCCAGTCACAGGGCAGCTCCTACGAGCAGTACTTC.

The chain is built from TRBV19 and TRBJ2-3; TRBD2 agrees at 9 bases. Per the germline V gene, CDR1 is LNHDA and CDR2 is SQIVND (reference sequence). After removal of 6 bases from V and 0 bases from J, the junction contained 1 base not matched to a gene. The length of the CDR3 is 14 residues. The CDR3 region has the DNA TGTGCCAGTAGAGCGGGGGGCAGCACAGATACGCAGTATTTT. It encodes CASRAGGSTDTQYF.

This rearrangement joins TRBV9 to TRBJ2-5; 9 bases agree with TRBD1. The CDR3 is 14 residues long. Looked up from germline, CDR1 is SGDLS and CDR2 is YYNGEE. V shed 3 bases, J shed 5 bases, and the junction held 5 bases outside the gene matches. The CDR3: CASSAGTGYETQYF. The CDR3 DNA follows: TGTGCCAGCAGCGCCGGGACAGGGTATGAGACCCAGTACTTC.

A few counts support this clone. The chain employs TRBV5-1 and TRBJ2-3; D possibly corresponds to TRBD1 (6 bases). Germline values: CDR1 SGHRS, CDR2 YFSETQ. The CDR3 contains 16 residues. Trimming shortened V by 7 bases and J by 0 bases, and 18 bases separated the two germline ends. CDR3 coding DNA: TGCGCCAGCGGACCGCTTTGGACAGAAAGCACAGATACGCAGTATTTT. Its translation is CASGPLWTESTDTQYF.

V is TRBV28 and J is TRBJ1-3; 8 nucleotides agree with TRBD1. Unmatched junction bases numbered 5, after V lost 7 bases and J lost 6 bases. The V gene's germline CDR1 is MDHEN and CDR2 SYDVKM. The CDR3 consists of 13 residues. The CDR3: CASTGGPLNTIYF. The CDR3 coding sequence is TGTGCCAGCACAGGGGGCCCCTTAAACACCATATATTTT.

CDR3: CSVDGTRGVGEQFF. DNA of the CDR3: TGCAGCGTTGACGGGACCCGGGGGGTCGGAGAGCAGTTCTTC. This rearrangement joins TRBV29-1 to TRBJ2-1, with 7 positions matching TRBD2. The germline CDR1 and CDR2 sequences are SQVTM and ANQGSEA. The ends lost 3 bases at V and 10 bases at J; junction bases unmatched: 12. The CDR3 has 14 amino acids.

The chain joins TRBV19 to TRBJ1-5; D is unresolved. CDR1 is LNHDA, CDR2 SQIVND, per germline (reference sequence). V lost 3 bases and J lost 2, with 11 bases in between. The CDR3 has 15 residues. CDR3 sequence reads: CASSILGGGNQPQHF. DNA for the CDR3: TGTGCCAGTAGTATCTTGGGAGGAGGCAATCAGCCCCAGCATTTT.

The CDR3 loop is CASSFGGTGVSYEQYF. For the CDR3, the DNA is TGTGCCAGCAGTTTTGGTGGGACAGGGGTCTCCTACGAGCAGTACTTC. The chain uses TRBV6-5 and TRBJ2-7, with 10 bases aligning to TRBD1. This CDR3 has 16 amino acids. The V and J ends lost 4 bases and 0 bases, in that order; junction bases with no gene match: 6. Germline V gives CDR1 MNHEY, CDR2 SVGAGI.

This chain joins TRBV27 and TRBJ1-4; 11 positions match TRBD1. This CDR3 comprises 13 residues. Germline lookup yields CDR1 MNHEY and CDR2 SMNVEV (reference sequence). The V and J ends lost 8 bases and 7 bases, in that order; junction bases with no gene match: 3. The CDR3 region is CASGTGGSEKLFF. DNA for the CDR3: TGTGCCAGCGGGACAGGGGGAAGTGAAAAACTGTTTTTT.

This clone was detected only a few times. V and J are TRBV7-6 and TRBJ1-4; D may be TRBD1 (6 bases). Trimming removed 6 bases from V and 7 bases from J, with 15 bases in between. Per germline, CDR1 SGHVS and CDR2 FNYEAQ. The CDR3 consists of 14 residues. In DNA form, the CDR3 reads TGTGCCAGCAGTTCCAGGGGTGGGGGTGAAAAACTGTTTTTT. The encoded protein is CASSSRGGGEKLFF.

Concerning this clone itself: Other DNA variants within this sample encode the same CDR3. V and J are TRBV9 and TRBJ2-4; no reliable D call. The ends were cut back, 0 bases at V and 0 bases at J, with 4 bases in the middle. The CDR3 has 14 residues. Germline V gives CDR1 SGDLS, CDR2 YYNGEE. This chain's CDR3 is CASSVGLAKNIQYF. The CDR3 coding sequence is TGTGCCAGCAGCGTAGGTCTAGCCAAAAACATTCAGTACTTC.

The chain combines TRBV19 with TRBJ2-1, with TRBD2 matching 14 bases. CDR3 length equals 15 residues. V dropped 4 bases and J dropped 9; count of bases not matched to a gene: 5. From germline, CDR1 is LNHDA and CDR2 SQIVND (reference sequence). In nucleotides, the CDR3 is TGTGCCAGTAGTAAGACTAGCGGGGGGGCTGGTGAGCAGTTCTTC. Residues: CASSKTSGGAGEQFF.